This entry lists 21 T cell receptor beta chains sequenced from one sample in a study of blood T cell repertoires in COVID-19 (dated by TCRdb to the early 2020s). Libraries were made using the immunoSEQ multiplex PCR assay. TCRdb took this table from immuneACCESS and kept in-frame rearrangements with V and J called. Such tables lack part of the clones; where checked against another copy, unresolved V genes explain under half of the gap, and the rest is unexplained. A total of 160,000 or so clones appear in this sample, 80% of them only once. The ten largest clones represent about 0.5% of the sample. The sample comprised peripheral blood. The receptors come from a man between 60 and 75 years old with acute or convalescent COVID-19.

This chain connects TRBV5-5 to TRBJ1-1; unclear D gene. The germline V gene has CDR1 SGHKS and CDR2 YYEKEE (reference sequence). CDR3 size: 14 residues. V lost 2 bases, J lost 1 base, and 9 bases lay in between. CDR3 sequence: CASSLRVENTEAFF. In DNA form, the CDR3 reads TGTGCCAGCAGCTTACGGGTGGAGAACACTGAAGCTTTCTTT.

The chain uses TRBV5-6 and TRBJ2-3, with D maybe TRBD2 (5 bases). In germline, CDR1 is SGHDT, CDR2 YYEEEE. Trimming cost V 2 bases and J 1 base, with 5 bases left between them. The CDR3 runs 13 residues. The CDR3 region is CASSFSGTDTQYF. CDR3 DNA: TGTGCCAGCAGCTTTAGCGGCACAGATACGCAGTATTTT.

The V and J genes are TRBV19 and TRBJ2-1; 13 nucleotides line up with TRBD2. V was clipped by 7 bases and J by 9 bases; unmatched bases: 6. CDR1 and CDR2 (germline): LNHDA, SQIVND (reference sequence). CDR3 length equals 14 residues. CDR3 in amino acids: CASTLLAGGLEQFF. Written as DNA, the CDR3 is TGTGCCAGTACGTTACTAGCGGGGGGGCTTGAGCAGTTCTTC.

This clone occurred a few times. The chain joins TRBV6-1 to TRBJ2-1, with 11 bases aligning to TRBD2. Germline V gives CDR1 MNHNS, CDR2 SASEGT. The CDR3 is 18 amino acids. V lost 4 bases to trimming and J lost 0 bases; unmatched junction nucleotides: 8. CDR3 in DNA: TGTGCCAGCAGTGGGGGGACTAGCGGAACCTACTCCTACAATGAGCAGTTCTTC. This codes for CASSGGTSGTYSYNEQFF.

This chain links TRBV4-2 with TRBJ2-1; possible D gene TRBD1, 5 bases. Germline CDR1 is LGHNA and CDR2 is YNFKEQ. The CDR3 sequence is 16 residues long. Trimming took off 0 bases at V and 2 bases at J, with 11 bases between the two ends. DNA of the CDR3: TGTGCCAGCAGCCAAGACAAGGCAGGGCCCTACAATGAGCAGTTCTTC. Translating gives CASSQDKAGPYNEQFF.

The V and J genes are TRBV5-6 and TRBJ1-2; tentative D call: TRBD1 (5 bases). The V end was cut by 6 bases, the J end by 4 bases, with 13 bases between. Per the germline V gene, CDR1 is SGHDT and CDR2 is YYEEEE. CDR3 length equals 13 residues. CDR3 DNA: TGTGCCAGCAATACAGGAGGGATCTATGGCTACACCTTC. This sequence encodes CASNTGGIYGYTF.

The chain couples TRBV4-1 to TRBJ1-5, with D hard to call. Germline CDR1 is MGHRA and CDR2 is YSYEKL. Trimming removed 0 bases from V and 9 bases from J, with 9 bases in between. The CDR3 has 13 residues. CDR3 protein: CASSQESGRPQHF. The DNA of the CDR3 is TGCGCCAGCAGCCAAGAATCGGGAAGGCCCCAGCATTTT.

V usage is TRBV9 and J usage is TRBJ2-3; 7 bases map to TRBD1. Germline V gene sequence: CDR1 SGDLS, CDR2 YYNGEE. CDR3 length: 14 residues. V lost 4 bases to trimming and J lost 4 bases; unmatched junction nucleotides: 6. The CDR3, as DNA: TGTGCCAGCAGCCCAGGGGGTGTGGCAGATACGCAGTATTTT. Translated: CASSPGGVADTQYF.

This sequence joins TRBV5-1 and TRBJ2-1; TRBD1 aligns across 7 bases. This CDR3 region has 15 residues. Germline CDR1 SGHRS, CDR2 YFSETQ. J was trimmed by 0 bases and V by 2 bases; bases with no gene match: 2. Here the CDR3 reads CASSLNRGSYNEQFF. CDR3 nucleotide sequence: TGCGCCAGCAGCTTAAACAGGGGCTCCTACAATGAGCAGTTCTTC.

This chain connects TRBV24-1 to TRBJ2-6, with TRBD1 matching 8 bases. The length of the CDR3 is 15 residues. The V and J ends lost 10 bases and 1 base, in that order; junction bases with no gene match: 5. Germline values: CDR1 KGHDR, CDR2 SFDVKD. CDR3 sequence reads: CATSDRGSGANVLTF. DNA for the CDR3: TGTGCCACTTCCGACAGGGGATCTGGGGCCAACGTCCTGACTTTC.

The V gene is TRBV5-1, the J gene TRBJ2-7; 9 nucleotides agree with TRBD1. This CDR3 has 15 residues. The germline gives CDR1 SGHRS, CDR2 YFSETQ. The junction had 12 bases not matched to a gene; V was cut back by 4 bases and J by 7 bases. The chain's CDR3 is CASSAGTGGYQEQYF. CDR3 nucleotides: TGCGCCAGCAGCGCCGGCACAGGGGGCTATCAGGAGCAGTACTTC.

This chain uses TRBV6-5 with TRBJ1-1, with a tentative D call TRBD1 (5 bases). V lost 5 bases, J lost 11 bases, and 12 bases lay in between. The CDR3 covers 11 residues. Germline V CDR1 and CDR2: MNHEY, SVGAGI. The DNA of the CDR3 is TGTGCCAGCAGTAATCGGCGGGACGCTTTCTTT. Protein: CASSNRRDAFF.

This rearrangement joins TRBV28 to TRBJ2-7; 10 bases match TRBD2. The CDR3 is 16 residues long. The V gene end was trimmed by 5 bases and the J gene end by 0 bases; junction bases not matched to a gene: 7. Germline-derived CDR1 and CDR2 are MDHEN and SYDVKM. The chain's CDR3 is CASSPSSGRSSYEQYF. The CDR3 nucleotides are TGTGCCAGCAGTCCTAGTAGCGGGAGGAGCTCCTACGAGCAGTACTTC.

V usage is TRBV28 and J usage is TRBJ1-2; D unclear. CDR1 and CDR2 from the germline V gene are MDHEN and SYDVKM. This CDR3 has 11 amino acids. Between the trimmed V and J ends, which lost 7 bases and 8 bases, there was a span of 11 bases. This CDR3 reads CASTRVGGYTF. CDR3 DNA sequence: TGTGCCAGCACGCGGGTAGGAGGCTACACCTTC.

This clone was observed a few times. The rearrangement links TRBV2 to TRBJ2-7; tentatively, D is TRBD1 (6 bases). Trimming removed 7 bases from V and 1 base from J, with 14 bases in between. This CDR3 spans 14 amino acids. Germline V gives CDR1 SNHLY, CDR2 FYNNEI. The CDR3, as DNA: TGTGCCAGCAACCCTCGGACAGCTTCCTACGAGCAGTACTTC. It codes for CASNPRTASYEQYF.

The genes are TRBV6-5 and TRBJ2-3; the D is unclear. From germline, CDR1 is MNHEY and CDR2 SVGAGI. Trimming left V 6 bases short and J 2 bases short, with 9 bases between. This CDR3 has 13 residues. The CDR3 region has the DNA TGTGCCAGCAGCTCCCCGTACACAGATACGCAGTATTTT. It is translated as CASSSPYTDTQYF.

This clone was found once. CDR3 in DNA: TGTGCCAGTAGTATAAGGGACTCCAATGAAAAACTGTTTTTT. Translation: CASSIRDSNEKLFF. The chain recombines TRBV19 with TRBJ1-4, with TRBD1 as a possible D gene (5 bases). Germline CDR1 and CDR2: LNHDA and SQIVND (reference sequence). Trimming removed 2 bases at V and 5 bases at J, with 9 bases between. This CDR3 has 14 amino acids.

The genes are TRBV9 and TRBJ2-1; TRBD1 agrees at 7 bases. The J segment lost 4 bases and the V segment lost 3 bases, leaving 13 bases of the junction unmatched. There are 17 residues in the CDR3. Germline CDR1 is SGDLS and CDR2 is YYNGEE. This chain's CDR3 is CASSAIIGTAFYNEQFF. As DNA, the CDR3 is TGTGCCAGCAGCGCCATAATCGGGACAGCCTTTTACAATGAGCAGTTCTTC.

The chain joins TRBV24-1 to TRBJ2-5, with 9 bases matching TRBD1. This CDR3 has 15 amino acids. Trimming cost V 7 bases and J 2 bases; bases outside gene matches: 7. The germline gives CDR1 KGHDR, CDR2 SFDVKD. The CDR3 coding sequence is TGTGCCACCAGCCATCGGACAGGGGATCAAGAGACCCAGTACTTC. Translated, it gives CATSHRTGDQETQYF.

This rearrangement joins TRBV7-2 to TRBJ1-3, with TRBD1 identical over 7 bases. Germline V CDR1 and CDR2: SGHTA, FQGNSA. With 3 bases clipped from V and 0 bases from J, the junction kept 2 bases outside the gene matches. The CDR3 contains 15 residues. The CDR3 DNA reads as TGTGCCAGCAGCTTGACAGGGCGCTCTGGAAACACCATATATTTT. Its translation is CASSLTGRSGNTIYF. Using reference TRBV7-2 and TRBJ1-3 for the parts outside the CDR3, the full variable domain is GAGVSQSPSNKVTEKGKDVELRCDPISGHTALYWYRQSLGQGLEFLIYFQGNSAPDKSGLPSDRFSAERTGGSVSTLTIQRTQQEDSAVYLCASSLTGRSGNTIYFGEGSWLTVV.

The chain has TRBV2 and TRBJ1-3, with 9 bases matching TRBD1. The germline gives CDR1 SNHLY, CDR2 FYNNEI. The V segment lost 4 bases and the J segment 0 bases; nucleotides outside the gene matches: 7. The CDR3 totals 17 residues. CDR3 sequence: CASSARTGESSGNTIYF. Here the CDR3 DNA reads TGTGCCAGCAGTGCTAGGACAGGGGAGAGCTCTGGAAACACCATATATTTT.